This T cell receptor (beta chain) derives from a study of PD-L1 blockade in urothelial cancer (TCRdb year 2017). About the study as a whole: Therapy was started at some point between 2013 and 2015 for all patients, and atezolizumab 1,200 mg was administered intravenously every 3 weeks. About 90% of the roughly 29 patients were identified as males with urothelial cancer of bladder origin, and a prior smoking history was reported by 18 of 29 patients. An ECOG performance status of 0 or 1 was recorded for the patients, and 0 to 3 prior chemotherapy regimens had been received by the patients. Blood samples were analyzed at two time points: 3 weeks after treatment start (second dose) and 6 weeks after treatment start. Blood samples yielded a median of about 150,000 T cells and around 80,000 unique TCRs, with median clonality around 0.083. An exploratory multi-omic analysis was conducted of the somatic, immune and clinical correlates of response to PD-L1 blockade with atezolizumab in urothelial cancer. Pretreatment tumor samples, along with matched peripheral blood serially collected before and after atezolizumab treatment, were subjected to TCR sequencing. Durable clinical benefit was defined as a progression-free survival longer than 6 months, and TCR features were additionally tested against progression-free survival and overall survival. In the same patients, pretreatment tumors underwent whole exome sequencing and RNA sequencing in addition to TCR sequencing. Under ten patients achieved durable clinical benefit and approximately 20 did not. Just over 28 patients had pretreatment blood TCR-seq, about 25 had at least one posttreatment blood collection, and about 25 had tumor TCR-seq. What the authors observed across the whole study: Greater expansion of tumor-associated TCR clones in peripheral blood 3 weeks after the start of treatment was observed in patients with durable benefit (n of about 20, p = 0.022). A pretreatment peripheral blood TCR clonality below the median was linked to improved progression-free and overall survival. Because the sample size was small (n of about 30) and many of the analyses were exploratory, the results are meant to be hypothesis-generating.

A remark on this clone: Its antigen remains unidentified. The record has no base qualities; no much larger clone is one base away.

The germline V gene supplies CDR1 SGHTS and CDR2 YDEGEE. The CDR3 runs 14 amino acids, cysteine and phenylalanine included. Kept here is only the CDR3 DNA, which spans 42 bases and is read in frame from base 1. V was cut back by 4 bases and J by 9 bases, leaving a gap of 17 bases between them. The time point label corresponds to: peripheral blood 6 weeks after treatment start. The cohort comprised 29 patients with locally advanced or metastatic urothelial carcinoma treated at Memorial Sloan Kettering on a trial protocol. Peripheral blood mononuclear cells were collected from each patient pretreatment and during treatment, giving between 1 and 8 total time points per patient. The Qiagen DNeasy Blood extraction kit was used to purify genomic DNA from total PBMCs and from tumor samples. Collected pretreatment and during treatment, PBMCs were isolated and stored as previously described. Synthetic TCR analog templates were spiked into each PCR to estimate absolute template abundance from read counts. The immunoSEQ assay was used to amplify TCRbeta CDR3 regions from genomic DNA with bias-controlled V and J gene primers. Sequencing of rearranged TCRbeta segments was done at approximately 20X coverage. The source study handled its data this way. Clustering was used to correct sequencing errors, and CDR3s were annotated against IMGT to assign V, D and J genes. Downstream analyses used only productive TCRbeta rearrangements, leaving out any out-of-frame or stop-codon sequences. To compute clonality, Shannon entropy was normalized by the log of the number of unique productive sequences and then subtracted from one. Fisher's exact test with Benjamini-Hochberg correction, at a threshold of adjusted p below 0.01, was used to find clones that differed between time points or between blood and tumor. What TCRdb holds here is the immuneACCESS table cut down to in-frame rearrangements. Part of the clones is not present; checked against another copy, under half of the missing clones reflect an unresolved V gene, and the others are unexplained. For V, J and clone size, that table is used; D and trimming come from the DNA. The sample profile shows over 100,000 clones; about 91% of them were found once. 3.5% to 4.5% of the sample goes to the ten largest clones.

This sequence was found in a man between 60 and 70 years old with urothelial cancer. The sample consisted of PBMCs, taken around atezolizumab (anti-PD-L1) treatment. The V and J genes are TRBV5-8 and TRBJ2-1; possibly the D gene is TRBD2, per 5 matching bases. The CDR3 sequence is CASSPDFYRVEQFF. At the DNA level, the sequence is TGTGCCAGCAGCCCGGACTTTTACCGCGTTGAGCAGTTCTTC.